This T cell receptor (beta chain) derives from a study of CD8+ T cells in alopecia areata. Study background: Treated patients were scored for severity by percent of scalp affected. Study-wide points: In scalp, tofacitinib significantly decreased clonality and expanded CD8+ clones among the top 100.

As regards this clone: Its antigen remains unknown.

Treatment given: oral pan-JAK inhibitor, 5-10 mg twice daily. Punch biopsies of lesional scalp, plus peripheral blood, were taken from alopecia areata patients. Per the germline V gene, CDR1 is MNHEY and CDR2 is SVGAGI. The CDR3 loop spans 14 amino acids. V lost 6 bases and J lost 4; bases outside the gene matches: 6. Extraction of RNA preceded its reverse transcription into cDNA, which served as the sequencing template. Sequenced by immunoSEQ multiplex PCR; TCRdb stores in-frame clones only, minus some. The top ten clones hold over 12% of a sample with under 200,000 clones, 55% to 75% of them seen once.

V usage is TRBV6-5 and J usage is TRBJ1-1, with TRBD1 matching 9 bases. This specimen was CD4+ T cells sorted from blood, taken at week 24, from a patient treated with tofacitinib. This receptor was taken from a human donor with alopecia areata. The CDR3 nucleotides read TGTGCCAGCAGCTTAGACAGGGGGGGCACTGAAGCTTTCTTT. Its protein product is CASSLDRGGTEAFF.